These 23 T cell receptor beta chains share one sample of origin, sequenced in a study of tumor and adjacent non-tumor tissue in lung cancer listed by TCRdb under 2018. RNA was isolated from bulk unsorted tissue, and RNA quality was assessed with a NanoDrop ND-1000 and an Agilent 2100. Distant non-tumor tissue taken more than 3 cm from the tumor edge was used as the normal lung sample. Receptor amplification or capture employed multiplex PCR. Sequencing was performed on an Illumina HiSeq 2500. TCRbeta libraries were built by three rounds of nested PCR using primers (Table S4), following protocols modified from ARM-PCR. TCRdb reanalyzed the raw reads on its own, using fastp at Q25 for trimming and MiXCR for clone calling, and kept in-frame beta chains. When rows share a CDR3 protein, they turn into one entry using the most common DNA and genes. This sample lists around 80,000 distinct CDR3 sequences; around 80% were detected once. The ten biggest clones cover about half of the sample.

The sequenced sample consisted of distant non-tumor lung tissue. The receptor set was obtained from a man aged 60-69 years with non-small cell lung cancer.

By sample share, this clonotype is medium-sized. The V and J genes are TRBV11-3 and TRBJ2-1; 9 bases line up with TRBD2. Germline lookup yields CDR1 SGHNT and CDR2 YENEEA. J gave up 5 bases and V 1 base, and 6 bases lay outside the gene matches. The CDR3 is made up of 16 amino acids. CDR3 sequence reads: CASSLGGTSIHNEQFF. As DNA, the CDR3 is TGTGCCAGCAGCTTAGGGGGGACTAGCATCCACAATGAGCAGTTCTTC.

This chain links TRBV20-1 with TRBJ2-1; TRBD1 matches at 9 bases. The CDR3 extends over 14 amino acids. Germline CDR1 reads DFQATT; CDR2 reads SNEGSKA (reference sequence). In nucleotides, the CDR3 is TGCTGTTCTAGAGTTAGGGGGGGACAGGGTGAGCAGTTCTTC. This codes for CCSRVRGGQGEQFF.

The chain's CDR3 is CSVWGEQETQYF. The CDR3 region has the DNA TGCAGCGTTTGGGGGGAACAGGAGACCCAGTACTTC. The chain carries TRBV29-1 and TRBJ2-5; TRBD2 might be the D (6 bases). The germline CDR1 and CDR2 sequences are SQVTM and ANQGSEA. Trimming pared 5 bases from V and 5 bases from J, leaving 12 bases between. The CDR3 runs to 12 residues.

This chain connects TRBV5-1 to TRBJ2-7; possibly TRBD1 or TRBD2 for D (7 bases each). The CDR3 has 16 amino acids. The ends were cut back, 3 bases at V and 0 bases at J, with 16 bases in the middle. CDR1 and CDR2 from the germline V gene are SGHRS and YFSETQ. In DNA form, the CDR3 reads TGCGCCAGCAGCTCAGGCGCAGGGGGGGACTCCTACGAGCAGTACTTC. Protein product: CASSSGAGGDSYEQYF.

On this clonotype: The junction shows a germline mismatch at one end, possibly a read error. The rearrangement uses TRBV11-2 and TRBJ2-6, with TRBD1 identical over 7 bases. This CDR3 contains 19 residues. Germline-derived CDR1 and CDR2 are SGHAT and FQNNGV. CDR3 protein: CASSLVPKDRPTGPNVQTF. The DNA for the CDR3 is TGTGCCAGCAGCTTAGTTCCAAAGGACAGGCCCACTGGGCCCAACGTCCAGACTTTC.

Note on this clonotype: Germline is not matched at one junction end, which may reflect a read error. V usage is TRBV5-5 and J usage is TRBJ2-1; weak D call: TRBD2 (6 bases). The CDR3 totals 16 residues. Germline assignment: CDR1 SGHKS and CDR2 YYEKEE (reference sequence). The CDR3 sequence: CASKPPGTRYDNGQFF. CDR3 in DNA: TGTGCCAGCAAACCCCCCGGGACTCGGTACGACAATGGGCAGTTCTTC.

V gene TRBV5-4 combines with J gene TRBJ1-3; D gene ambiguous. Germline CDR1 is SGHNT and CDR2 is YYREEE (reference sequence). V was trimmed by 0 bases and J by 3 bases, leaving 10 bases between them. The CDR3 totals 15 residues. The DNA of the CDR3 is TGTGCCAGCAGCTTGGGAAAAGGTGGTGGAAACACCATATATTTT. As protein: CASSLGKGGGNTIYF.

The V gene is TRBV11-2, the J gene TRBJ2-3; D tentatively fits TRBD1 or TRBD2 (5 bases each). Germline V gene sequence: CDR1 SGHAT, CDR2 FQNNGV. V lost 1 base to trimming and J lost 9 bases, with 17 bases between them. This CDR3 has 15 amino acids. The CDR3 sequence is CASSLGRGTRETQYF. CDR3 coding DNA: TGTGCCAGCAGCTTAGGCCGGGGCACAAGAGAAACGCAGTATTTT.

Worth noting for this clonotype: Just one base apart from a much larger clone, this may be a read error. J is TRBJ2-7 and V is TRBV6-2 or TRBV6-3; D remains ambiguous. The CDR3 is made up of 12 amino acids. Germline loops: CDR1 MNHEY, CDR2 SVGEGT. CDR3 nucleotides: TGTGCCAGCAGTTCCTACTGGGTTGAGCAGAACTTC. Translated, it gives CASSSYWVEQNF.

A note on this clonotype: It may be a read error: a sequence one base away is much more abundant. The genes are TRBV20-1 and TRBJ2-3, with TRBD2 matching 8 bases. Germline lookup yields CDR1 DFQATT and CDR2 SNEGSKA (reference sequence). This CDR3 contains 16 residues. CDR3 sequence reads: CSAGGTTSGRTDTRYF. The CDR3 DNA reads TGCAGTGCCGGGGGTACTACTAGCGGTCGCACAGATACGCGGTATTTT.

As concerns this clonotype: At one of its ends the junction is not consistent with the germline gene, which may arise from a read error. The J gene is TRBJ2-3, the V gene TRBV29-1, with TRBD2 identical over 7 bases. CDR3 size: 14 residues. Looked up from germline, CDR1 is SQVTM and CDR2 is ANQGSEA. Here the CDR3 reads CGVAKREFTDTQYF. CDR3 sequence (DNA): TGCGGCGTTGCCAAGCGGGAATTTACAGATACGCAGTATTTT.

The count of this clonotype is one. The CDR3 does not close with the conserved phenylalanine or tryptophan, likely indicating a read error. This chain uses TRBV11-3 with TRBJ2-3, with D unclear. V dropped 3 bases and J dropped 5 bases, with 3 bases sitting between them. CDR3 length equals 11 residues. Germline values: CDR1 SGHNT, CDR2 YENEEA. The DNA of the CDR3 is TGTGCCAGCAGCTTGGTAGATACGCAGTATCTT. Translating gives CASSLVDTQYL.

The rearrangement joins TRBV29-1 to TRBJ1-5; possibly TRBD1 for D (5 bases). Germline CDR1 is SQVTM and CDR2 is ANQGSEA. The V end was cut by 4 bases, the J end by 5 bases, with 12 bases between. The CDR3 runs 13 residues. The CDR3 protein is CSVGGGGDQPQHF. The DNA for the CDR3 is TGCAGCGTTGGGGGCGGGGGAGATCAGCCCCAGCATTTT. The variable domain in full, completed from reference TRBV29-1 and TRBJ1-5, reads SAVISQKPSRDICQRGTSLTIQCQVDSQVTMMFWYRQQPGQSLTLIATANQGSEATYESGFVIDKFPISRPNLTFSTLTVSNMSPEDSSIYLCSVGGGGDQPQHFGDGTRLSIL.

Notes on this clonotype: Here the CDR3 omits its conserved ending phenylalanine or tryptophan, so a read error is the likely source. The chain uses TRBV6-2 or TRBV6-3 and TRBJ2-1; TRBD2 matches 10 bases. The V gene's germline CDR1 is MNHEY and CDR2 SVGEGT. V lost 3 bases, J lost 7 bases, and 18 bases stayed unmatched. This CDR3 is built from 19 residues. The CDR3 protein is CASSYHSSGAGGPLNEQFS. The CDR3 DNA reads as TGTGCCAGCAGTTATCACTCGAGCGGAGCGGGAGGGCCCCTGAATGAGCAGTTCTCC.

Notes on this clonotype: Mismatch with germline at one junction end may stem from a read error. Here the CDR3 reads CASGIAGASSGASVLTF. Here the CDR3 DNA reads TGTGCCAGCGGTATAGCGGGGGCCAGCTCTGGGGCCAGCGTCCTGACTTTC. The V and J genes are TRBV6-5 and TRBJ2-6; 9 bases line up with TRBD2. The CDR3 contains 17 residues. From germline, CDR1 is MNHEY and CDR2 SVGAGI.

Comment on this clonotype: One junction end does not reproduce the germline sequence, and a read error may be involved. This chain connects TRBV11-3 to TRBJ2-7; D remains unclear. The germline CDR1 and CDR2 sequences are SGHNT and YENEEA. The CDR3 has 16 residues. CDR3 protein: CANSFLTSTLGYEQYF. The CDR3 nucleotides are TGTGCCAACAGCTTCCTTACATCGACCCTCGGGTACGAGCAGTACTTC.

This clonotype was picked up one time. V is TRBV6-5 and J is TRBJ2-6, with a possible D match to TRBD2 (6 bases). Trimming left V 6 bases short and J 0 bases short, with 15 bases between. This CDR3 has 17 residues. Germline values: CDR1 MNHEY, CDR2 SVGAGI. CDR3: CASSIVGGSSGANVLTF. The CDR3 nucleotides read TGTGCCAGCAGCATAGTGGGAGGCAGCTCTGGGGCCAACGTCCTGACTTTC.

A note on this clonotype: A much larger clone differs from this one at a single base, so this may be a read error. This sequence joins TRBV4-2 and TRBJ2-5; 8 bases are shared with TRBD2. There are 16 residues in the CDR3. Germline lookup yields CDR1 LGHNA and CDR2 YNFKEQ. CDR3 loop: CASSREAGANQEAQYF. The DNA of the CDR3 is TGTGCCAGCAGCCGAGAAGCGGGGGCAAACCAAGAGGCCCAGTACTTC.

A word on this clonotype: A read error may account for a junction end that differs from germline. V and J are TRBV11-3 and TRBJ1-1; D call uncertain. The CDR3 is 18 amino acids. Looked up from germline, CDR1 is SGHNT and CDR2 is YENEEA. CDR3 sequence (DNA): TGTTCCAGCAGCTTAACACCGAATCTATATGGTCTGAACACTGAAGCTTTCTTT. Its protein is CSSSLTPNLYGLNTEAFF. Looking up the rest from reference TRBV11-3 and TRBJ1-1 gives the full variable domain: EAGVVQSPRYKIIEKKQPVAFWCNPISGHNTLYWYLQNLGQGPELLIRYENEEAVDDSQLPKDRFSAERLKGVDSTLKIQPAELGDSAVYLCSSSLTPNLYGLNTEAFFGQGTRLTVV.

A word on this clonotype: The junction does not match germline at one end; this may be a read error. CDR3 amino acids: CATRPPLLGKDEHFF. In nucleotides, the CDR3 is TGTGCCACCCGACCCCCGCTACTAGGTAAGGATGAGCATTTCTTC. The chain combines TRBV6-1 with TRBJ2-1; perhaps TRBD2 as D (5 bases). Germline V lookup: CDR1 MNHNS, CDR2 SASEGT. The CDR3 loop spans 15 amino acids.

The chain has TRBV20-1 and TRBJ2-1; D possibly uses TRBD1 or TRBD2 (7 bases each). CDR3 length equals 15 residues. Germline loops: CDR1 DFQATT, CDR2 SNEGSKA (reference sequence). CDR3 loop: CCGDSGGGPWNEQFF. The CDR3 bases are TGCTGTGGTGACTCAGGGGGGGGGCCATGGAATGAGCAGTTCTTC.

This clonotype is categorized as medium-sized. The chain has TRBV20-1 and TRBJ2-1, with TRBD2 matching 8 bases. Germline loops: CDR1 DFQATT, CDR2 SNEGSKA (reference sequence). V dropped 0 bases and J dropped 6; count of bases not matched to a gene: 7. The CDR3 runs to 15 residues. CDR3 sequence: CSARETSGVANEQFF. CDR3 DNA sequence: TGCAGTGCTAGAGAAACTAGCGGTGTAGCCAATGAGCAGTTCTTC.

In this sample, this clonotype turned up once. This may be a read error: a much more frequent sequence differs by one nucleotide. The gene calls are TRBV7-2 and TRBJ2-7; 7 bases map to TRBD2. The CDR3 runs 16 residues. CDR1 and CDR2 from the germline V gene are SGHTA and FQGNSA. CDR3 sequence (DNA): TGTGCCAGCAGCTCAGACACGAGCGGGGTCTACTACGATCAGTACTTC. This codes for CASSSDTSGVYYDQYF.